One sample yielded the 2 T cell receptor beta chains listed below, sequenced in a study of CD8+CD57+ T cells in acquired aplastic anemia. Genomic DNA templated the TCR beta VDJ and CDR3 profiling. TCRdb re-called the reads through MiXCR, storing one row per CDR3 protein. The table lists roughly 130,000 distinct CDR3 sequences, over 45% of them singletons, with 2.5% in the top ten. Sequences were obtained from sorted CD4+, CD8+, or CD8+CD57+ T cells (not recorded which) from PBMCs. The receptors derive from a human donor in good health, serving as a control.

This clonotype was recorded many times. The chain uses TRBV6-1 and TRBJ2-7, with 8 bases matching TRBD2. Germline CDR1 MNHNS, CDR2 SASEGT. The trim removed 6 bases at V and 12 bases at J, leaving 13 bases unmatched. The CDR3 has 13 amino acids. The chain's CDR3 is CASRTYSGGPSYF. As DNA, the CDR3 is TGTGCCAGCAGGACCTACTCGGGGGGGCCCTCGTACTTC.

In its sample, this clonotype was seen a few times. The chain recombines TRBV2 with TRBJ1-5; 8 bases are shared with TRBD1. The CDR3 spans 15 residues. Germline V CDR1 and CDR2: SNHLY, FYNNEI. V lost 7 bases and J lost 0; bases outside the gene matches: 5. CDR3 loop: CASTTDRDSNQPQHF. As DNA, the CDR3 is TGTGCCAGCACCACGGACAGGGATAGCAATCAGCCCCAGCATTTT.